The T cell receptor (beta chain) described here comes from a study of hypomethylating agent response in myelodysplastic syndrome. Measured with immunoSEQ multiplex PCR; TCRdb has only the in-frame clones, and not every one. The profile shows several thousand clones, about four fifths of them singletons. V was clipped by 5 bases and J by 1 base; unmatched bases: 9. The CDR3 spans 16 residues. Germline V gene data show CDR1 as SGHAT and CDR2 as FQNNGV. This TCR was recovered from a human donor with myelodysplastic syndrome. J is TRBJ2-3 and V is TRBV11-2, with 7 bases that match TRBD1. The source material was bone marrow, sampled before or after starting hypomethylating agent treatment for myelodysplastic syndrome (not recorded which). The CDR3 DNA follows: TGTGCCAGCAGCACGGCCGGGACAGTGGGCACAGATACGCAGTATTTT. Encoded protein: CASSTAGTVGTDTQYF.